There are a few counts of the clone carrying this T cell receptor (beta chain). Its cognate antigen is unknown. The sample belongs to a study of T cells in Graves' hyperthyroidism and ophthalmopathy. The CDR3 extends over 15 amino acids. Trimming took 5 bases from V and 2 from J, leaving 13 bases between them. Study results and limitations: Most thyroid clonotypes expanded above 0.001 were also detected in blood. Ophthalmopathy was distinguished from stable hyperthyroidism by 13 V-J signatures.

Amplification of TCR beta CDR3 regions used RNA as the template. The primer set for the first-round RT-PCR of the TCR CDR3 was HTBI. One entry per CDR3 protein results from TCRdb running MiXCR on the multiplex PCR reads. The table records about 590,000 distinct CDR3 sequences, 12% to 15% of them present only once. Exclusion of patients followed from uncontrolled infection, other autoimmune disease, pregnancy or lactation. The TCR sequence derives from a young woman with Graves' ophthalmopathy. The sample consisted of blood. V and J are TRBV12-3 or TRBV12-4 and TRBJ1-3, with D possibly being TRBD1 (6 bases). CDR3 amino acids: CASSRQGLAGNTIYF. The CDR3 DNA follows: TGTGCCAGCAGTCGCCAGGGGTTGGCTGGAAACACCATATATTTT.